What follows are 23 T cell receptor beta chains derived from one specimen sequenced in a study of PD-1 blockade in classical Hodgkin lymphoma (dated by TCRdb to the early 2020s). The library relied on the immunoSEQ multiplex PCR assay. The source is immuneACCESS, and TCRdb retained only in-frame sequences with V and J called. Part of the clones is not carried over; for the studies checked, unresolved V genes explain less than half of this, and the remainder is unexplained. The sample records roughly 97,000 clones, approximately 88% of which are singletons. Jointly, the top ten make up 9% to 15% of the sample. According to the study, the label for this sample's time point signals: cycle 1 day 1 (C1D1), immediately before nivolumab initiation. Relapse after autologous stem cell transplantation had occurred in all trial patients, and cohorts A, B and C were distinguished by prior brentuximab vedotin exposure.

Sequenced here: peripheral blood mononuclear cells (PBMCs), sampled at baseline. All receptors come from a human donor with classical Hodgkin lymphoma.

The chain employs TRBV19 and TRBJ2-1; tentatively, D is TRBD1 or TRBD2 (5 bases each). V lost 4 bases and J lost 7, with 17 bases in between. Germline CDR1 LNHDA, CDR2 SQIVND (reference sequence). This CDR3 has 15 amino acids. The CDR3 DNA reads as TGTGCCAGTAGTACCGTAGGGGACCAGAAGAATGAGCAGTTCTTC. Residues: CASSTVGDQKNEQFF.

The chain links TRBV5-8 to TRBJ2-7; D is possibly TRBD1 (5 bases). The CDR3 has 14 residues. Germline-derived CDR1 and CDR2 are SGHTS and YDEGEE. The V end lost 0 bases, the J end lost 5 bases, and 12 bases lay between the germline ends. CDR3 sequence: CASSLGSRAHEQYF. CDR3 sequence (DNA): TGTGCCAGCAGCTTGGGTAGCAGGGCCCACGAGCAGTACTTC.

This clone was found once. The DNA of the CDR3 is TGTGCCAGCAGCTCAATCCGATCGGGACAGGGGATCGCTTTCTTT. This gives the protein CASSSIRSGQGIAFF. J is TRBJ1-1 and V is TRBV11-1; TRBD1 matches 10 bases. CDR3 length equals 15 residues. Germline V gene lookup returns CDR1 SGHAT and CDR2 FQDESV (reference sequence). Unmatched junction bases numbered 13, after V lost 4 bases and J lost 11 bases.

The rearrangement links TRBV11-3 to TRBJ2-3; TRBD2 matches at 8 bases. V lost 5 bases to trimming and J lost 3 bases; unmatched junction nucleotides: 10. The germline V gene encodes CDR1 SGHNT and CDR2 YENEEA. This CDR3 is 16 amino acids long. In DNA, the CDR3 is TGTGCCAGCAGCCCCGGGGCTAGCGGGTCGACAGATACGCAGTATTTT. Its protein product is CASSPGASGSTDTQYF.

V gene TRBV7-9 combines with J gene TRBJ2-1; 7 bases fit TRBD2. The V gene end was trimmed by 5 bases and the J gene end by 4 bases; junction bases not matched to a gene: 11. CDR1 is SEHNR and CDR2 is FQNEAQ in the germline V gene (reference sequence). The CDR3 is 16 amino acids. The CDR3 reads CASSEGAGLSYNEQFF. The CDR3 DNA sequence: TGTGCCAGCAGCGAAGGAGCGGGGCTATCATACAATGAGCAGTTCTTC.

This rearrangement joins TRBV9 to TRBJ2-3; the match to TRBD2 covers 10 bases. The germline V gene encodes CDR1 SGDLS and CDR2 YYNGEE. This CDR3 has 16 residues. Losses at the gene ends were 4 bases for V and 4 bases for J; bases not matched to a gene: 9. The CDR3, as DNA: TGTGCCAGCAGCTATCCGGGACTAGCGATGGCAGATACGCAGTATTTT. Amino acids: CASSYPGLAMADTQYF.

The chain recombines TRBV30 with TRBJ1-5; D gene uncertain. This CDR3 spans 11 amino acids. CDR1 is GTSNPN, CDR2 SVGIG, per germline (reference sequence). V dropped 0 bases and J dropped 7 bases, with 4 bases sitting between them. CDR3 region: CAWSVGQPQHF. The CDR3 region has the DNA TGTGCCTGGAGTGTAGGACAGCCCCAGCATTTT.

V gene TRBV19 combines with J gene TRBJ2-3; 7 bases agree with TRBD2. CDR3 length: 15 residues. V lost 3 bases to trimming and J lost 0 bases; unmatched junction nucleotides: 3. Germline CDR1 reads LNHDA; CDR2 reads SQIVND (reference sequence). CDR3 sequence reads: CASSMLGGSTDTQYF. The CDR3 region has the DNA TGTGCCAGTAGTATGTTGGGAGGGAGCACAGATACGCAGTATTTT.

This clone was seen a handful of times. The chain is built from TRBV6-4 and TRBJ2-3; 8 bases fit TRBD2. CDR3 length: 14 residues. Germline values: CDR1 MRHNA, CDR2 SNTAGT. V was pared by 3 bases and J by 1 base, with 0 bases of the junction left unmatched. CDR3 sequence (DNA): TGTGCCAGCAGTGAAGCGGGAGGCACAGATACGCAGTATTTT. As protein: CASSEAGGTDTQYF.

The table lists this clone with a count of one. The chain recombines TRBV19 with TRBJ1-5; 7 bases map to TRBD1. Germline-derived CDR1 and CDR2 are LNHDA and SQIVND (reference sequence). V lost 1 base, J lost 2 bases, and 2 bases stayed unmatched. This CDR3 contains 15 residues. CDR3 DNA: TGTGCCAGTAGTATAGCGGGACAGCGCAATCAGCCCCAGCATTTT. Amino acid sequence: CASSIAGQRNQPQHF.

CDR3 sequence: CAWRRGEWETQYF. DNA for the CDR3: TGTGCCTGGAGGAGGGGGGAATGGGAGACCCAGTACTTC. This chain uses TRBV30 with TRBJ2-5, with D perhaps being TRBD1 or TRBD2 (6 bases each). Germline CDR1 is GTSNPN and CDR2 is SVGIG (reference sequence). The CDR3 extends over 13 amino acids. Trimming stripped 3 bases from V and 5 bases from J, with 13 bases between.

The chain employs TRBV28 and TRBJ1-1, with a possible D match to TRBD1 (5 bases). V gave up 9 bases and J gave up 1 base, with 12 bases separating them. The CDR3 consists of 13 residues. Germline V gene lookup returns CDR1 MDHEN and CDR2 SYDVKM. The CDR3 DNA reads as TGTGCCAGTCTCACTGGGGGGAACACTGAAGCTTTCTTT. Amino acids: CASLTGGNTEAFF.

The gene calls are TRBV28 and TRBJ2-7, with 14 nucleotides matching TRBD2. The CDR3 consists of 17 residues. V was pared by 5 bases and J by 3 bases, with 9 bases of the junction left unmatched. Germline V gives CDR1 MDHEN, CDR2 SYDVKM. The CDR3 reads CASSRGTSGSRRYEQYF. The CDR3 DNA follows: TGTGCCAGCAGTCGCGGGACTAGCGGGAGTAGGCGCTACGAGCAGTACTTC.

This clone was picked up a small number of times. J is TRBJ1-1 and V is TRBV6-4; 7 bases line up with TRBD1. The CDR3 has 13 residues. In germline, CDR1 is MRHNA, CDR2 SNTAGT. The junction had 4 bases not matched to a gene; V was cut back by 6 bases and J by 3 bases. This chain's CDR3 is CASSQDRYTEAFF. In DNA, the CDR3 is TGTGCCAGCAGCCAGGACAGGTACACTGAAGCTTTCTTT.

The chain joins TRBV7-6 to TRBJ2-2; D not certain. Trimming shortened V by 5 bases and J by 6 bases, and 16 bases separated the two germline ends. This CDR3 comprises 15 residues. CDR1 and CDR2 from the germline V gene are SGHVS and FNYEAQ. The CDR3 reads CASSPSKATSGELFF. In DNA form, the CDR3 reads TGTGCCAGCAGCCCCTCGAAGGCAACTTCCGGGGAGCTGTTTTTT. The full variable domain, with the rest looked up from reference TRBV7-6 and TRBJ2-2, is GAGVSQSPRYKVTKRGQDVALRCDPISGHVSLYWYRQALGQGPEFLTYFNYEAQQDKSGLPNDRFSAERPEGSISTLTIQRTEQRDSAMYRCASSPSKATSGELFFGEGSRLTVL.

The gene calls are TRBV27 and TRBJ2-7; either TRBD1 or TRBD2 may fit D (5 bases each). Germline CDR1 reads MNHEY; CDR2 reads SMNVEV (reference sequence). The CDR3 runs to 16 residues. V lost 6 bases and J 1 base, leaving 19 bases between the germline ends. This chain's CDR3 is CASRGDRTGTSYEQYF. The CDR3 region has the DNA TGTGCCAGCAGAGGGGACCGGACGGGAACATCCTACGAGCAGTACTTC.

This chain joins TRBV11-3 and TRBJ2-3, with unresolved D. CDR1 is SGHNT and CDR2 is YENEEA in the germline V gene. Trimming removed 3 bases at V and 2 bases at J, with 6 bases between. This CDR3 is 13 amino acids long. The CDR3: CASSFTNTDTQYF. The CDR3 region has the DNA TGTGCCAGCAGCTTCACAAACACAGATACGCAGTATTTT.

This clone was detected once. The chain carries TRBV5-1 and TRBJ2-1; D is perhaps TRBD1 or TRBD2 (5 bases each). The CDR3 extends over 14 amino acids. V was pared by 7 bases and J by 4 bases, with 15 bases between. Germline values: CDR1 SGHRS, CDR2 YFSETQ. The CDR3 here is CASGTGNAYNEQFF. CDR3 bases: TGCGCCAGCGGGACCGGGAACGCATACAATGAGCAGTTCTTC.

The chain employs TRBV29-1 and TRBJ2-1, with 7 bases aligning to TRBD2. After removal of 2 bases from V and 0 bases from J, the junction contained 1 base not matched to a gene. The length of the CDR3 is 14 residues. CDR1 SQVTM and CDR2 ANQGSEA come from the germline V gene. This CDR3 is CSVEPGGSYNEQFF. Written as DNA, the CDR3 is TGCAGCGTTGAACCGGGAGGCTCCTACAATGAGCAGTTCTTC.

This clone has just one count. This sequence joins TRBV5-4 and TRBJ1-1; the D is unclear. The CDR3 contains 14 residues. Between the trimmed V and J ends, which lost 7 bases and 3 bases, there was a span of 16 bases. The germline V gene encodes CDR1 SGHNT and CDR2 YYREEE (reference sequence). The DNA for the CDR3 is TGTGCCAGCCGGAGGAAGGGAGGTGACACTGAAGCTTTCTTT. Translating it yields CASRRKGGDTEAFF. The entire variable domain, with the rest obtained from reference TRBV5-4 and TRBJ1-1, is as follows: ETGVTQSPTHLIKTRGQQVTLRCSSQSGHNTVSWYQQALGQGPQFIFQYYREEENGRGNFPPRFSGLQFPNYSSELNVNALELDDSALYLCASRRKGGDTEAFFGQGTRLTVV.

The chain is built from TRBV18 and TRBJ2-2; D not resolved. The CDR3 length is 12 residues. The germline CDR1 and CDR2 sequences are KGHSH and LQKENI. Trimming shortened V by 5 bases and J by 4 bases, and 5 bases separated the two germline ends. CDR3 loop: CASSGVTGELFF. In DNA form, the CDR3 reads TGTGCCAGCTCAGGAGTCACCGGGGAGCTGTTTTTT.

The chain carries TRBV5-1 and TRBJ2-1, with 7 positions matching TRBD2. V lost 5 bases to trimming and J lost 7 bases; unmatched junction nucleotides: 15. The CDR3 length is 16 residues. The V gene's germline CDR1 is SGHRS and CDR2 YFSETQ. The CDR3 bases are TGCGCCAGCAGACCCACTCCGGGAGGCCCTTTGAATGAGCAGTTCTTC. Encoded protein: CASRPTPGGPLNEQFF.

The CDR3 DNA follows: TGTGCCAGCAGTTCCTTCCACCAAAGCACAGATACGCAGTATTTT. It translates to CASSSFHQSTDTQYF. This sequence joins TRBV6-5 and TRBJ2-3; no reliable D call. The CDR3 is made up of 15 amino acids. V lost 4 bases and J lost 0, with 11 bases in between. Germline V gene sequence: CDR1 MNHEY, CDR2 SVGAGI.